A selection of T cell receptor beta chains follows, all from one sample in a study of blood T cells in healthy people across ages. TCRdb ran MiXCR on the 5' RACE reads and lists one entry per CDR3 protein. Of about 780,000 distinct CDR3 sequences in the sample, roughly 26% were seen once. The data also belong to a second study, concerning T cells of mothers and their children.

The sample taken for sequencing was blood. All receptors come from a boy younger than 18 in good health. CDR3s include the opening cysteine and the closing phenylalanine or tryptophan. The order of the fields is CDR3 length, D gene, V gene, J gene, clone size, CDR3 DNA, CDR3 protein. D genes are given only for firm matches. Size is omitted from some rows. Given values are once, few, many or a class for expanded clones.

14,NA,TRBV5-1,TRBJ1-1,NA,TGCGCCAGCAGCTTGGTCCCACAGAACACTGAAGCTTTCTTT,CASSLVPQNTEAFF
13,NA,TRBV20-1,TRBJ1-4,NA,TGCAGTGCTAGGGGCTTTACTAATGAAAAACTGTTTTTT,CSARGFTNEKLFF
14,TRBD2,TRBV27,TRBJ2-7,NA,TGTGCCAGCAGTCCCGACCCCAGCGGGGCCGAGCAGTACTTC,CASSPDPSGAEQYF
17,NA,TRBV6-1,TRBJ2-4,few,TGTGCCAGCAGTGAACCGGACACCTGGGTAGCCAAAAACATTCAGTACTTC,CASSEPDTWVAKNIQYF
12,NA,TRBV24-1,TRBJ1-5,few,TGTGCCACCTTTGGGGGCAATCAGCCCCAGCATTTT,CATFGGNQPQHF
13,NA,TRBV29-1,TRBJ2-4,NA,TGCAGCGTCACCGACAGTTCCAAAAACATTCAGTACTTC,CSVTDSSKNIQYF
14,NA,TRBV4-1,TRBJ2-4,NA,TGCGCCAGCAGCCATGGCGTGTGGCCTGACATTCAGTACTTC,CASSHGVWPDIQYF
16,NA,TRBV20-1,TRBJ2-6,NA,TGCAGTGCTAGAGATCAGCGCCTCCCTGGGGCCAACGTCCTGACTTTC,CSARDQRLPGANVLTF
15,NA,TRBV28,TRBJ2-7,few,TGTGCCAGCACCTCTACAACGGGATCGACCTACGAGCAGTACTTC,CASTSTTGSTYEQYF
16,NA,TRBV12-3/TRBV12-4,TRBJ1-2,few,TGTGCCAGCACTCGGGGGAACAGGGCACGTCGAGGTGGCTACACCTTC,CASTRGNRARRGGYTF
16,NA,TRBV12-1,TRBJ2-5,many,TGTGCCAGCAGCTTTCCACGACAGGGGTTAGGGGAGACCCAGTACTTC,CASSFPRQGLGETQYF
15,NA,TRBV14,TRBJ2-5,NA,TGTGCCAGCAGCGCCCGGGGTCAGATACAAGAGACCCAGTACTTC,CASSARGQIQETQYF
14,NA,TRBV25-1,TRBJ2-1,NA,TGTGCCAGCAGTCGCCGGACTGCCTACAATGAGCAGTTCTTC,CASSRRTAYNEQFF
14,NA,TRBV11-2,TRBJ2-7,NA,TGTGCCAGCAGCCTGAGACAGGTCTCCTACGAGCAGTACTTC,CASSLRQVSYEQYF
13,NA,TRBV11-1,TRBJ2-2,NA,TGTGCCAGCAACAATAGGGGCACCGGGGAGCTGTTTTTT,CASNNRGTGELFF
18,TRBD1,TRBV6-1,TRBJ2-6,NA,TGTGCCAGCAGTGAAGCTGGGACAGGGACATCTGGGGCCAACGTCCTGACTTTC,CASSEAGTGTSGANVLTF
16,TRBD1,TRBV28,TRBJ1-5,few,TGTGCCAGCAGTGAGTACGGGACAGATGAGGATCAGCCCCAGCATTTT,CASSEYGTDEDQPQHF
17,TRBD1,TRBV4-1,TRBJ2-7,NA,TGCGCCAGCAGCCAGGAAGTTCCGGGACAGTACCTCTACGAGCAGTACTTC,CASSQEVPGQYLYEQYF
15,TRBD1,TRBV5-6,TRBJ2-5,NA,TGTGCCAGCAGCTTCTACAGGGGGCGTTTGAAGACCCAGTACTTC,CASSFYRGRLKTQYF
17,NA,TRBV7-2,TRBJ2-4,NA,TGTGCCAGCAGCTTGGAGGGGGGACCGGTAGCCAAAAACATTCAGTACTTC,CASSLEGGPVAKNIQYF
17,TRBD2,TRBV7-3,TRBJ2-2,NA,TGTGCCAGCAGCATTCTAGCGGGGGACGCTGGGACCGGGGAGCTGTTTTTT,CASSILAGDAGTGELFF
15,NA,TRBV12-3/TRBV12-4,TRBJ1-4,few,TGTGCCAGCAGTTTAGCGCCTCAGGACGGGGAAAAACTGTTTTTT,CASSLAPQDGEKLFF
15,TRBD1,TRBV12-3/TRBV12-4,TRBJ2-1,NA,TGTGCCAGCAGACCCCCGGGGACAGGGGATAATGAGCAGTTCTTC,CASRPPGTGDNEQFF
15,NA,TRBV12-3/TRBV12-4,TRBJ1-3,few,TGTGCCAGCAGTTTCAGGGACTGGGATGGAAACACCATATATTTT,CASSFRDWDGNTIYF
16,TRBD2,TRBV11-2,TRBJ2-5,few,TGTGCCAGCAGCTTGATTATAGCGGGGGGGCCTGAGACCCAGTACTTC,CASSLIIAGGPETQYF
15,TRBD2,TRBV11-2,TRBJ2-5,few,TGTGCCAGCAGCCGTGGCGCGGGGGGAGGGGAGACCCAGTACTTC,CASSRGAGGGETQYF
14,NA,TRBV5-1,TRBJ1-2,NA,TGCGCCAGCAGCCCCGGAGAGGCCGGCTATGGCTACACCTTC,CASSPGEAGYGYTF
19,NA,TRBV28,TRBJ2-6,NA,TGTGCCAGCAGTACCCAGTGGACACAGCTTTTCTCTGGGGCCAACGTCCTGACTTTC,CASSTQWTQLFSGANVLTF
16,NA,TRBV5-1,TRBJ2-1,few,TGCGCCAGCAGCTTGGGACCGGTGAGCTCCTACAATGAGCAGTTCTTC,CASSLGPVSSYNEQFF
18,NA,TRBV6-1,TRBJ2-3,NA,TGTGCCAGCAGTAGGGGATGGGGCGTGGGAGAAAAGGAAGATACGCAGTATTTT,CASSRGWGVGEKEDTQYF
13,NA,TRBV20-1,TRBJ2-7,few,TGCAGTGCCCCGCGGACACCCACCTACGAGCAGTACTTC,CSAPRTPTYEQYF
16,TRBD1,TRBV4-2,TRBJ2-7,NA,TGTGCCAGCAGCCAAGTCGGAAGACAGGGATCCTACGAGCAGTACTTC,CASSQVGRQGSYEQYF
16,NA,TRBV5-1,TRBJ1-4,NA,TGCGCCAGCAGCTTTGCCTGGACAGCGCCTAATGAAAAACTGTTTTTT,CASSFAWTAPNEKLFF
12,NA,TRBV7-9,TRBJ2-1,NA,TGTGCCAGCCCTTTTGAGGGCAATGAGCAGTTCTTC,CASPFEGNEQFF
15,NA,TRBV7-9,TRBJ2-1,NA,TGTGCCAGCAGCCCTAAAAGGGGGGCCCAGAATGAGCAGTTCTTC,CASSPKRGAQNEQFF
14,NA,TRBV7-9,TRBJ2-5,NA,TGTGCCAGCAGCTTAGCGGCACGAGCGGAGACCCAGTACTTC,CASSLAARAETQYF
17,NA,TRBV5-1,TRBJ1-2,NA,TGCGCCAGCAGCTCGCCCCTAGGAGCGGGGCCTGTGATCGGCTACACCTTC,CASSSPLGAGPVIGYTF